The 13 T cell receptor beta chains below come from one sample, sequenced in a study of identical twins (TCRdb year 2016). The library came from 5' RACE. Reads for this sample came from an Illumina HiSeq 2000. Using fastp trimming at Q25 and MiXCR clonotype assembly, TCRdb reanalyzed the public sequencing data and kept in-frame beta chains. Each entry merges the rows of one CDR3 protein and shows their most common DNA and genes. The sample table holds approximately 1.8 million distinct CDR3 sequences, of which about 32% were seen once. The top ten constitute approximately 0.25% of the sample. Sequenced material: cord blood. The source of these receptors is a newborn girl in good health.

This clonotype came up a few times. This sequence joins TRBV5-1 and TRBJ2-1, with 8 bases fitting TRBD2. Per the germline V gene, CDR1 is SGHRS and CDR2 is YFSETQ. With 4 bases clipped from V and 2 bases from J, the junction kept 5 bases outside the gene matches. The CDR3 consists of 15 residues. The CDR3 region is CASSPTSVPYNEQFF. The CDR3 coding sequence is TGCGCCAGCAGCCCGACTAGCGTACCCTACAATGAGCAGTTCTTC.

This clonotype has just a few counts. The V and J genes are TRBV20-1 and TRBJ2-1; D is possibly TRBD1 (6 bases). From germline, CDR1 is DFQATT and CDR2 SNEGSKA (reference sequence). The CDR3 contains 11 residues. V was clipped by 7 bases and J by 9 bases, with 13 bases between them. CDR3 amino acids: CSGPVGGEQFF. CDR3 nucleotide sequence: TGCAGTGGCCCGGTAGGGGGTGAGCAGTTCTTC.

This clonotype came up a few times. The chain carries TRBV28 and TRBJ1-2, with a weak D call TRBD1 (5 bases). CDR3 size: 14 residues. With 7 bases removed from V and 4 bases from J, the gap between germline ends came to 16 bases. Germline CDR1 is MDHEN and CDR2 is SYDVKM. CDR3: CASTESTRGYGYTF. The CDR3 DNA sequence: TGTGCCAGCACAGAGTCAACAAGGGGCTATGGCTACACCTTC.

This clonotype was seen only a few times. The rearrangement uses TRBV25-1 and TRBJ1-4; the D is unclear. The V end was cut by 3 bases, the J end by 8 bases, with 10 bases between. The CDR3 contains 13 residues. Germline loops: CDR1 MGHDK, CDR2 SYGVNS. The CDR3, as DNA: TGTGCCAGCAGTGAGGGAGCCCAGGAAAAACTGTTTTTT. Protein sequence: CASSEGAQEKLFF.

CDR3 coding DNA: TGTGCCAGCAGTTCCCTGGGACACGGGATAAAATATGGCTACACCTTC. This translates into CASSSLGHGIKYGYTF. The rearrangement uses TRBV27 and TRBJ1-2; weak D call: TRBD1 (6 bases). Germline loops: CDR1 MNHEY, CDR2 SMNVEV (reference sequence). The CDR3 has 16 residues. V lost 4 bases and J 5 bases, leaving 20 bases between the germline ends.

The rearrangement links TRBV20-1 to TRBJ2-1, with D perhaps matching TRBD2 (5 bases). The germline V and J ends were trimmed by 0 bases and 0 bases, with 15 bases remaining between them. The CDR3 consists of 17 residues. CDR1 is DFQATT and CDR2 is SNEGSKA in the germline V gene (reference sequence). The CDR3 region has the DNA TGCAGTGCTAGAGATTCCAGCGGACTCAACTCCTACAATGAGCAGTTCTTC. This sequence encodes CSARDSSGLNSYNEQFF.

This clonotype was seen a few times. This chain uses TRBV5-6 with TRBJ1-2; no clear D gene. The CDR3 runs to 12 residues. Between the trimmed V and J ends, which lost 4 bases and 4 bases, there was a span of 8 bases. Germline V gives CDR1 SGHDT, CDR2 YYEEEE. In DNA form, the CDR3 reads TGTGCCAGCAGCGAGCAGACCTATGGCTACACCTTC. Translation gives CASSEQTYGYTF.

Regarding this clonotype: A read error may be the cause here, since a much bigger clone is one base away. The CDR3 here is CASSLAASSEVDTQYF. DNA of the CDR3: TGCGCCAGCAGCTTGGCCGCGTCTAGCGAGGTAGATACGCAGTATTTT. This sequence joins TRBV5-1 and TRBJ2-3; D may be TRBD2 (6 bases). The CDR3 is made up of 16 amino acids. Trimming cost V 0 bases and J 5 bases, with 16 bases left between them. Germline CDR1 and CDR2: SGHRS and YFSETQ.

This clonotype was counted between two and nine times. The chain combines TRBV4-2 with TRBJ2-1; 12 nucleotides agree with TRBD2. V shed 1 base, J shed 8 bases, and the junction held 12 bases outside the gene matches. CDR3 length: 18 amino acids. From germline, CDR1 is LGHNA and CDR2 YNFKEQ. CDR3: CASSQARYLAGGIDEQFF. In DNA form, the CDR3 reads TGTGCCAGCAGCCAAGCTCGTTACCTAGCGGGGGGGATCGATGAGCAGTTCTTC.

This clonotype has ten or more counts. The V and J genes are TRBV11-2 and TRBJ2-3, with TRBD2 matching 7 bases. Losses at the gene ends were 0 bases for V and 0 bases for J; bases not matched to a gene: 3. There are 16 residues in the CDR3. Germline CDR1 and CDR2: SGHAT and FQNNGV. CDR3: CASSLELAASTDTQYF. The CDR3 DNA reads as TGTGCCAGCAGCTTAGAGCTAGCGGCTAGCACAGATACGCAGTATTTT.

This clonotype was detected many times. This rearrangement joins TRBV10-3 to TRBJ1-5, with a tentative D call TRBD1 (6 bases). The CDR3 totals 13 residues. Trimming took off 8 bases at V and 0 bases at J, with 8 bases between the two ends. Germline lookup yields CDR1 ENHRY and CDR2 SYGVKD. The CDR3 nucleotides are TGTGCCATCGGGGGCTATAGCAATCAGCCCCAGCATTTT. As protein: CAIGGYSNQPQHF.

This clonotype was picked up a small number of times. CDR3 residues: CASSLERAARPLNTEAFF. CDR3 coding DNA: TGTGCCAGCAGCTTAGAGAGGGCCGCCCGTCCCCTGAACACTGAAGCTTTCTTT. The rearrangement joins TRBV11-2 to TRBJ1-1; D is undetermined. The germline V gene encodes CDR1 SGHAT and CDR2 FQNNGV. V was clipped by 0 bases and J by 0 bases, with 17 bases between them. CDR3 length equals 18 residues.

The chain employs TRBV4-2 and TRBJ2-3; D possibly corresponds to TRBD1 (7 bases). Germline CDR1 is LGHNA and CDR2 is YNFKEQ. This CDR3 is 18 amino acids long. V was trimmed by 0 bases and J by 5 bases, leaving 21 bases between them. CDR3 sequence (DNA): TGTGCCAGCAGCCAAGATGCCAGGGGGGCGACTTGGGGAGATACGCAGTATTTT. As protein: CASSQDARGATWGDTQYF.